A selection of T cell receptor beta chains follows, all from one sample in a study of metastatic and nonmetastatic thyroid tumors. TCRdb recomputed clones from the PCR reads via MiXCR. The repertoire holds tens of thousands of clones, with around an eighth as singletons. The sample was blood. The source of these receptors is a male donor with papillary thyroid cancer or a benign thyroid nodule (not recorded which). Some clones in this sample may be carry-over from other donors' samples. Each CDR3 is given with its conserved first and last residue. A D gene is named only where the DNA matches it firmly. Clone sizes are given selectively: once, few, many, or a class where the clone is expanded.

V: TRBV5-6; size: few; D: .; J: TRBJ2-7; DNA: TGTGCCAGCAGCGGGGACACGGACCACGACTACGAGCAGTACTTC; CDR3: CASSGDTDHDYEQYF
V: TRBV6-2/TRBV6-3; size: .; D: .; J: TRBJ1-4; DNA: TGTGCCAGCAGTTACTCCTTCGGCAGCCATACAACTAATGAAAAACTGTTTTTT; CDR3: CASSYSFGSHTTNEKLFF
V: TRBV27; size: few; D: TRBD2; J: TRBJ2-7; DNA: TGTGCCTGCAGCCCATCGGGAGGCTACGAGCAGTACTTC; CDR3: CACSPSGGYEQYF
V: TRBV6-1; size: few; D: TRBD1; J: TRBJ1-2; DNA: TGTGCCAGCAGTGGGGGGGGCAGGGGGAATGGCTACACCTTC; CDR3: CASSGGGRGNGYTF
V: TRBV30; size: many; D: .; J: TRBJ2-3; DNA: TGTGCCTGGTCGCAGGGGGGCGGCACAGATACGCAGTATTTT; CDR3: CAWSQGGGTDTQYF
V: TRBV27; size: .; D: .; J: TRBJ2-5; DNA: TGTGCCAGCCGAGGGATCGAAGGGACCCAGTACTTC; CDR3: CASRGIEGTQYF
V: TRBV5-1; size: many; D: .; J: TRBJ2-2; DNA: TGCGCCAGCAGCTTGGTGGGTCAAAACACCGGGGAGCTGTTTTTT; CDR3: CASSLVGQNTGELFF
V: TRBV5-4; size: many; D: .; J: TRBJ2-7; DNA: TGTGCCAGCAGCTTGGGGGGCTCTGTTACGAGCTCCTACGAGCAGTACTTC; CDR3: CASSLGGSVTSSYEQYF
V: TRBV12-5; size: many; D: TRBD1; J: TRBJ1-5; DNA: TGTGCTAGTGGTCGGGACAGGGGGCATCAGCCCCAGCATTTT; CDR3: CASGRDRGHQPQHF
V: TRBV20-1; size: many; D: .; J: TRBJ2-1; DNA: TGCAGTGCTAGAGGCCTCGGGACCGTACAGAATGAGCAGTTCTTC; CDR3: CSARGLGTVQNEQFF
V: TRBV6-2/TRBV6-3; size: few; D: .; J: TRBJ1-5; DNA: TGTGCCAGTAGATCCACAAATCAGCCCCAGCACTTT; CDR3: CASRSTNQPQHF
V: TRBV20-1; size: .; D: .; J: TRBJ2-7; DNA: TGCAGTGCTAGAGATGTTCGGGGGCCATTGTACGAGCAGTACTTC; CDR3: CSARDVRGPLYEQYF
V: TRBV12-3/TRBV12-4; size: many; D: .; J: TRBJ2-5; DNA: TGTGCCAGCAGAGAAGGATCGGTTCAAGAGACCCAGTACTTC; CDR3: CASREGSVQETQYF